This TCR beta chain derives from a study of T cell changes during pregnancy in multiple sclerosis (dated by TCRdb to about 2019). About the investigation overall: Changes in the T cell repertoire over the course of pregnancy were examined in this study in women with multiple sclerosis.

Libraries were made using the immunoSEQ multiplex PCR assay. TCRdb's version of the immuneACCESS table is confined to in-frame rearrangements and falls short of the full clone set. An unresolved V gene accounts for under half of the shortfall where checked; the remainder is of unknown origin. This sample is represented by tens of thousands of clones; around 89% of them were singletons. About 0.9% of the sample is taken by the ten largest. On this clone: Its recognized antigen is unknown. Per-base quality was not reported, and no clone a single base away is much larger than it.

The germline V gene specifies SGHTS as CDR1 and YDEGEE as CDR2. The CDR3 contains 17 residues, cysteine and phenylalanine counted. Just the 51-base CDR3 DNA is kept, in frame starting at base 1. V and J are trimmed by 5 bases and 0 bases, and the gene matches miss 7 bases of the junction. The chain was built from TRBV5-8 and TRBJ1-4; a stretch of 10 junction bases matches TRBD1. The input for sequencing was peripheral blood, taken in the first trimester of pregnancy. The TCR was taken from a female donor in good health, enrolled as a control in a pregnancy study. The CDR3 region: CASSIGTGDATNEKLFF. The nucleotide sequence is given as TGTGCCAGCAGTATTGGGACAGGGGATGCAACTAATGAAAAACTGTTTTTT.